This T cell receptor beta chain was identified in a study of spatial heterogeneity in lung cancer. As to time point: sample taken at primary tumor resection. Whole RNA obtained from tumor, nontumor lung or frozen PBMC underwent sequencing without sorting. The donors were 55 to 85 patients with non-small cell lung cancer that was early-stage and untreated. In this sample, this clonotype turned up many times. Its antigen is undetermined. General study findings and limits: Detection of ubiquitous tumor TCRs in blood was higher at resection than follow-up.

The CDR3 has 17 amino acids. Germline V lookup: CDR1 SGHDT, CDR2 YYEEEE. Deletions cut 1 base from V and 0 bases from J, with 11 bases between. TCRdb used MiXCR to reprocess the 5' RACE reads, holding one entry per CDR3 protein. The table shows tens of thousands of distinct CDR3 sequences, with roughly 7% occurring only once. The J gene is TRBJ1-6, the V gene TRBV5-6; unclear D gene. The source was PBMCs, collected at surgery. The source is a female donor with early-stage non-small cell lung cancer. The CDR3 here is CASSLWSGFSYNSPLHF. As DNA, the CDR3 is TGTGCCAGCAGCTTGTGGAGTGGGTTCTCCTATAATTCACCCCTCCACTTT.